This T cell receptor (beta chain) is from a study of cytomegalovirus exposure and HLA in healthy donors. Points from the study as a whole: Among TCR beta chains, those listed as cytomegalovirus-associated numbered some 160.

To note about this clone: Its matching antigen is unknown.

The table came from immunoSEQ multiplex PCR; TCRdb's copy has only in-frame clones and leaves some out. The sample holds 250,000 to 400,000 clones; nearly 90% are singletons and the top ten take around 0.88%. The sequence derives from a man younger than 40 in good health and CMV-seronegative. Sequenced material: PBMCs.

CDR3: CASRLTGVNSPLHF. As DNA, the CDR3 is TGTGCCAGCAGATTGACAGGGGTTAATTCACCCCTCCACTTT. The V gene is TRBV6-1, the J gene TRBJ1-6; 8 bases agree with TRBD1. Germline CDR1 MNHNS, CDR2 SASEGT. With 6 bases clipped from V and 6 bases from J, the junction kept 4 bases outside the gene matches. The CDR3 runs 14 residues.